A single sample is the source of the 24 T cell receptor beta chains below, sequenced in a study of cytomegalovirus exposure and HLA in healthy donors. This PCR relied on a set of 60 Vbeta primers and 13 Jbeta primers. Clones were read by immunoSEQ multiplex PCR, and TCRdb kept only the in-frame ones, dropping some. The data show some 140,000 clones, with 65% to 80% seen just once and under 2% held by the top ten. Sequenced material: PBMCs. These receptors came from a human donor in good health.

This clone was detected only a few times. This sequence joins TRBV7-9 and TRBJ2-2, with D possibly TRBD2 on 6 matching bases. Germline loops: CDR1 SEHNR, CDR2 FQNEAQ (reference sequence). V lost 0 bases, J lost 3 bases, and 8 bases lay in between. CDR3 length: 15 residues. CDR3 nucleotides: TGTGCCAGCAGCTTAGCGGGAGGACACACCGGGGAGCTGTTTTTT. It is translated as CASSLAGGHTGELFF.

Only one count was recorded for this clone. The genes are TRBV19 and TRBJ2-5; 12 nucleotides align to TRBD1. Germline V gives CDR1 LNHDA, CDR2 SQIVND (reference sequence). V shed 1 base and J 3 bases; nucleotides not matched to a gene: 3. This CDR3 region has 16 residues. CDR3 in amino acids: CASSIGGTGGEETQYF. Written as DNA, the CDR3 is TGTGCCAGTAGTATAGGGGGGACAGGGGGCGAAGAGACCCAGTACTTC.

This chain links TRBV28 with TRBJ2-7, with D maybe TRBD2 (5 bases). Per germline, CDR1 MDHEN and CDR2 SYDVKM. The V and J ends lost 3 bases and 2 bases respectively, with 11 bases between them. This CDR3 contains 14 residues. The CDR3 region has the DNA TGTGCCAGCAGTTTTCTCGGGATGACCTACGAGCAGTACTTC. It codes for CASSFLGMTYEQYF.

The gene calls are TRBV5-6 and TRBJ2-5, with TRBD1 matching over 10 bases. Per the germline V gene, CDR1 is SGHDT and CDR2 is YYEEEE. This CDR3 is built from 14 residues. With V trimmed by 4 bases and J by 5 bases, 5 bases remained unmatched. CDR3 in amino acids: CASSPDRGVETQYF. As DNA, the CDR3 is TGTGCCAGCAGCCCGGACAGGGGGGTGGAGACCCAGTACTTC. The entire variable domain, with the rest obtained from reference TRBV5-6 and TRBJ2-5, is as follows: DAGVTQSPTHLIKTRGQQVTLRCSPKSGHDTVSWYQQALGQGPQFIFQYYEEEERQRGNFPDRFSGHQFPNYSSELNVNALLLGDSALYLCASSPDRGVETQYFGPGTRLLVL.

The chain carries TRBV27 and TRBJ2-7; TRBD2 aligns across 11 bases. CDR1 MNHEY and CDR2 SMNVEV come from the germline V gene (reference sequence). The J segment lost 3 bases and the V segment lost 0 bases, leaving 7 bases of the junction unmatched. This CDR3 has 17 amino acids. CDR3 protein: CASSLSNLAGGGYEQYF. The DNA for the CDR3 is TGTGCCAGCAGTTTATCGAATCTAGCGGGAGGAGGCTACGAGCAGTACTTC.

This clone has only a few counts. V is TRBV5-1 and J is TRBJ2-7, with D perhaps TRBD1 (6 bases). CDR3 length equals 14 residues. CDR1 and CDR2 from the germline V gene are SGHRS and YFSETQ. Between the trimmed V and J ends, which lost 3 bases and 6 bases, there was a span of 16 bases. CDR3: CASSYTGIDGEQYF. CDR3 DNA sequence: TGCGCCAGCAGCTACACAGGGATAGATGGCGAGCAGTACTTC.

This clone has only a few counts. This chain joins TRBV5-1 and TRBJ2-1; perhaps TRBD1 as D (5 bases). The CDR3 spans 13 residues. The V end lost 4 bases, the J end lost 5 bases, and 10 bases lay between the germline ends. Germline lookup yields CDR1 SGHRS and CDR2 YFSETQ. Here the CDR3 reads CASSQGANNEQFF. The CDR3 DNA is TGCGCCAGCAGCCAGGGCGCGAACAATGAGCAGTTCTTC.

V gene TRBV9 combines with J gene TRBJ2-4, with D maybe TRBD2 (5 bases). The V and J ends lost 0 bases and 8 bases respectively, with 9 bases between them. The CDR3 runs 13 residues. The germline gives CDR1 SGDLS, CDR2 YYNGEE. The CDR3 protein is CASSVEEEDIQYF. DNA of the CDR3: TGTGCCAGCAGCGTAGAGGAGGAGGACATTCAGTACTTC.

The rearrangement joins TRBV6-5 to TRBJ2-2; TRBD2 matches at 7 bases. The V gene's germline CDR1 is MNHEY and CDR2 SVGAGI. This CDR3 comprises 15 residues. J lost 5 bases, V lost 5 bases, and 8 bases had no gene match. The CDR3 coding sequence is TGTGCCAGCAGTCGCGGACTAGTGGGGACCGGGGAGCTGTTTTTT. It is translated as CASSRGLVGTGELFF.

The chain couples TRBV19 to TRBJ1-2; D is possibly TRBD1 (5 bases). V was pared by 3 bases and J by 4 bases, with 15 bases between. Germline-derived CDR1 and CDR2 are LNHDA and SQIVND (reference sequence). CDR3 length: 15 amino acids. The CDR3 is CASSIGTGGSYGYTF. Written as DNA, the CDR3 is TGTGCCAGTAGTATTGGTACCGGGGGTAGCTATGGCTACACCTTC.

J is TRBJ2-1 and V is TRBV29-1; 9 nucleotides align to TRBD1. The CDR3 runs 13 residues. Germline V gives CDR1 SQVTM, CDR2 ANQGSEA. With 7 bases clipped from V and 5 bases from J, the junction kept 6 bases outside the gene matches. Here the CDR3 reads CSGPGQGHNEQFF. The CDR3 DNA follows: TGCAGCGGTCCGGGACAGGGTCACAATGAGCAGTTCTTC.

The CDR3 DNA follows: TGCGCCAGCAGCCAAGCAGGTCGCTCTGGAAACACCATATATTTT. Residues: CASSQAGRSGNTIYF. This rearrangement joins TRBV4-1 to TRBJ1-3, with D hard to call. The V gene lost 1 base and the J gene lost 0 bases, with 7 bases spanning the gap. CDR1 and CDR2 from the germline V gene are MGHRA and YSYEKL. CDR3 size: 15 residues.

The chain recombines TRBV29-1 with TRBJ2-1; 7 nucleotides agree with TRBD2. Germline values: CDR1 SQVTM, CDR2 ANQGSEA. The V and J ends lost 7 bases and 5 bases, in that order; junction bases with no gene match: 2. This CDR3 is built from 11 residues. CDR3 coding DNA: TGCAGCGGGCTAGCGGACAATGAGCAGTTCTTC. Translated: CSGLADNEQFF.

Concerning this clone: At one of its ends the junction is not consistent with the germline gene, which may arise from a read error. V is TRBV28 and J is TRBJ1-5, with D hard to call. CDR3 size: 14 residues. CDR1 is MDHEN and CDR2 is SYDVKM in the germline V gene. CDR3 residues: CAGSLSLGDQPQHF. The DNA of the CDR3 is TGTGCCGGCAGTTTATCCCTAGGCGATCAGCCCCAGCATTTT.

The chain carries TRBV5-1 and TRBJ2-1; unclear D gene. Per the germline V gene, CDR1 is SGHRS and CDR2 is YFSETQ. Between the trimmed V and J ends, which lost 4 bases and 2 bases, there was a span of 13 bases. The CDR3 has 15 amino acids. CDR3 DNA sequence: TGCGCCAGCAGCGCCCGGAGTGTTCCCTACAATGAGCAGTTCTTC. As protein: CASSARSVPYNEQFF.

The chain links TRBV6-1 to TRBJ1-4; D remains ambiguous. Germline assignment: CDR1 MNHNS and CDR2 SASEGT. The CDR3 has 12 residues. The V and J ends lost 2 bases and 6 bases respectively, with 4 bases between them. CDR3 coding DNA: TGTGCCAGCAGTGAACCTGATGAAAAACTGTTTTTT. The encoded protein is CASSEPDEKLFF.

J is TRBJ1-2 and V is TRBV2, with D maybe TRBD1 (6 bases). Trimming stripped 10 bases from V and 0 bases from J, with 12 bases between. This CDR3 contains 13 residues. Germline V gene lookup returns CDR1 SNHLY and CDR2 FYNNEI. CDR3 in DNA: TGTGCCATAGGACAGATGCCTAACTATGGCTACACCTTC. This translates into CAIGQMPNYGYTF. The complete variable domain, with remaining parts taken from reference TRBV2 and TRBJ1-2, reads EPEVTQTPSHQVTQMGQEVILRCVPISNHLYFYWYRQILGQKVEFLVSFYNNEISEKSEIFDDQFSVERPDGSNFTLKIRSTKLEDSAMYFCAIGQMPNYGYTFGSGTRLTVV.

The sample holds a few counts of this clone. The gene calls are TRBV27 and TRBJ2-5; tentative D call: TRBD1 (5 bases). V was pared by 5 bases and J by 5 bases, with 18 bases between. This CDR3 region has 15 residues. Per germline, CDR1 MNHEY and CDR2 SMNVEV (reference sequence). CDR3 sequence reads: CASSPSQGAWETQYF. In DNA, the CDR3 is TGTGCCAGCAGTCCTTCCCAGGGCGCGTGGGAGACCCAGTACTTC.

This clone occurred a few times. V and J are TRBV10-1 and TRBJ1-4; a possible D gene is TRBD1 (6 bases). Trimming stripped 9 bases from V and 8 bases from J, with 16 bases between. CDR1 and CDR2 from the germline V gene are WNHNN and SYGVQD (reference sequence). The CDR3 is made up of 13 amino acids. In DNA form, the CDR3 reads TGCGCCAGGAGGACAGACGAGGGGGAAAAACTGTTTTTT. Translating gives CARRTDEGEKLFF.

The chain joins TRBV19 to TRBJ1-3; no clear D. The CDR3 runs to 16 residues. CDR1 is LNHDA, CDR2 SQIVND, per germline (reference sequence). Trimming stripped 4 bases from V and 0 bases from J, with 13 bases between. The CDR3 reads CASSTLGGSSGNTIYF. The DNA of the CDR3 is TGTGCCAGTAGTACCCTCGGCGGGTCCTCTGGAAACACCATATATTTT.

This sequence joins TRBV29-1 and TRBJ2-2; 8 nucleotides align to TRBD1. The junction had 7 bases not matched to a gene; V was cut back by 7 bases and J by 3 bases. CDR1 and CDR2 from the germline V gene are SQVTM and ANQGSEA. This CDR3 is built from 14 residues. Here the CDR3 reads CSGATGADTGELFF. The CDR3 DNA follows: TGCAGCGGTGCGACAGGGGCAGACACCGGGGAGCTGTTTTTT.

The genes are TRBV14 and TRBJ2-3; TRBD2 matches 11 bases. The CDR3 sequence is 15 residues long. Per the germline V gene, CDR1 is SGHDN and CDR2 is FVKESK. With V trimmed by 4 bases and J by 1 base, 1 base remained unmatched. The CDR3, as DNA: TGTGCCAGCAGCCGACTAGCGGGACGCACAGATACGCAGTATTTT. Its translation is CASSRLAGRTDTQYF.

The chain employs TRBV4-2 and TRBJ2-7, with 7 bases identical to TRBD1. The CDR3 spans 19 residues. Trimming at V came to 1 base and at J to 4 bases, leaving 19 bases not matched to a gene. Looked up from germline, CDR1 is LGHNA and CDR2 is YNFKEQ. This CDR3 is CASSQVRATGANIVYEQYF. CDR3 nucleotide sequence: TGTGCCAGCAGCCAAGTACGAGCCACAGGGGCAAACATTGTGTACGAGCAGTACTTC.

This chain links TRBV4-3 with TRBJ2-5; no firm D call. Per germline, CDR1 LGHNA and CDR2 YSLEER. The V and J ends lost 0 bases and 5 bases respectively, with 13 bases between them. This CDR3 spans 15 amino acids. CDR3 in amino acids: CASSQDFAVWETQYF. CDR3 nucleotide sequence: TGCGCCAGCAGCCAAGATTTCGCGGTGTGGGAGACCCAGTACTTC.